The 32 T cell receptor beta chains below all came from one sample that was sequenced in a study of siplizumab effects on memory and regulatory T cells. This table comes from immunoSEQ multiplex PCR, and its TCRdb copy is limited to in-frame clones, with some not included. The sample yields under 95,000 clones, 94% seen once. Material for sequencing was non-Treg CD4+ T cells sorted from blood. The origin of the receptors is a human donor in good health.

V usage is TRBV11-2 and J usage is TRBJ1-6; D perhaps matches TRBD1 (6 bases). The CDR3 length is 14 residues. Germline V CDR1 and CDR2: SGHAT, FQNNGV. Deletions cut 4 bases from V and 11 bases from J, with 15 bases between. Here the CDR3 reads CASSSLRGGPPLHF. In DNA form, the CDR3 reads TGTGCCAGCAGCTCTTTGAGAGGGGGGCCACCCCTCCACTTT.

The CDR3 sequence: CASSSPNRVGDEQFF. The CDR3 bases are TGTGCCAGCAGCTCGCCGAACAGGGTCGGAGATGAGCAGTTCTTC. V and J are TRBV5-4 and TRBJ2-1, with a tentative D call TRBD1 (6 bases). V dropped 3 bases and J dropped 8 bases, with 18 bases sitting between them. The CDR3 is made up of 15 amino acids. CDR1 SGHNT and CDR2 YYREEE come from the germline V gene (reference sequence).

The chain combines TRBV4-1 with TRBJ2-7, with no clear D. The length of the CDR3 is 13 residues. The V and J ends lost 0 bases and 4 bases respectively, with 7 bases between them. Germline CDR1 is MGHRA and CDR2 is YSYEKL. This CDR3 is CASSQDLLYEQYF. The CDR3 DNA reads TGCGCCAGCAGCCAAGATCTCCTTTACGAGCAGTACTTC.

This chain joins TRBV19 and TRBJ1-3, with D uncertain. The CDR3 contains 15 residues. The germline gives CDR1 LNHDA, CDR2 SQIVND (reference sequence). Trimming shortened V by 1 base and J by 4 bases, and 11 bases separated the two germline ends. CDR3 residues: CASSIAANTGNTIYF. The DNA for the CDR3 is TGTGCCAGTAGTATAGCGGCGAATACGGGAAACACCATATATTTT.

The rearrangement links TRBV30 to TRBJ1-6; possibly TRBD1 for D (5 bases). The CDR3 is made up of 18 amino acids. The germline V gene has CDR1 GTSNPN and CDR2 SVGIG (reference sequence). V was clipped by 3 bases and J by 4 bases, with 22 bases between them. CDR3 protein: CAWRPIRRAGPYNSPLHF. As DNA, the CDR3 is TGTGCCTGGAGACCGATTCGGAGGGCAGGGCCTTATAATTCACCCCTCCACTTT.

The V call is TRBV5-1, the J call TRBJ2-3, with a weak D call TRBD2 (6 bases). V was clipped by 3 bases and J by 0 bases, with 20 bases between them. CDR1 SGHRS and CDR2 YFSETQ come from the germline V gene. This CDR3 is 18 amino acids long. CDR3 region: CASSSWYKRANSTDTQYF. The CDR3 bases are TGCGCCAGCAGCTCATGGTATAAGCGGGCAAATAGCACAGATACGCAGTATTTT.

The chain uses TRBV15 and TRBJ2-3; the D is unclear. The CDR3 sequence is 12 residues long. V was cut by 5 bases and J by 3 bases, with 6 bases left in between. Germline lookup yields CDR1 LNHNV and CDR2 YYDKDF (reference sequence). This CDR3 reads CATSELTDTQYF. In DNA form, the CDR3 reads TGTGCCACCAGCGAGCTAACAGATACGCAGTATTTT. Full variable domain (missing parts from reference TRBV15 and TRBJ2-3): DAMVIQNPRYQVTQFGKPVTLSCSQTLNHNVMYWYQQKSSQAPKLLFHYYDKDFNNEADTPDNFQSRRPNTSFCFLDIRSPGLGDTAMYLCATSELTDTQYFGPGTRLTVL.

The genes are TRBV7-4 and TRBJ1-5, with TRBD1 matching 8 bases. J lost 3 bases, V lost 6 bases, and 16 bases had no gene match. This CDR3 has 18 residues. Germline-derived CDR1 and CDR2 are SGHVT and SQSDAQ. The DNA of the CDR3 is TGTGCCAGCAGACAAACACCAATCGGGACAGGTGCCAATCAGCCCCAGCATTTT. Translating gives CASRQTPIGTGANQPQHF. The entire variable domain, with the rest obtained from reference TRBV7-4 and TRBJ1-5, is as follows: GAGVSQSPRYKVAKRGRDVALRCDSISGHVTLYWYRQTLGQGSEVLTYSQSDAQRDKSGRPSGRFSAERPERSVSTLKIQRTEQGDSAVYLCASRQTPIGTGANQPQHFGDGTRLSIL.

V gene TRBV4-1 combines with J gene TRBJ2-5; D remains ambiguous. Trimming left V 1 base short and J 0 bases short, with 9 bases between. The germline CDR1 and CDR2 sequences are MGHRA and YSYEKL. The CDR3 runs to 15 residues. Written as DNA, the CDR3 is TGCGCCAGCAGCCAAGTGCCAGCTTACCAAGAGACCCAGTACTTC. Protein sequence: CASSQVPAYQETQYF.

This chain connects TRBV5-4 to TRBJ2-7; perhaps TRBD2 as D (5 bases). The V gene lost 1 base and the J gene lost 10 bases, with 12 bases spanning the gap. Germline V lookup: CDR1 SGHNT, CDR2 YYREEE (reference sequence). The CDR3 has 12 amino acids. The CDR3 DNA sequence: TGTGCCAGCAGCTTGCCTAGCTCTGAACAGTACTTC. Its protein product is CASSLPSSEQYF. Full variable domain (missing parts from reference TRBV5-4 and TRBJ2-7): ETGVTQSPTHLIKTRGQQVTLRCSSQSGHNTVSWYQQALGQGPQFIFQYYREEENGRGNFPPRFSGLQFPNYSSELNVNALELDDSALYLCASSLPSSEQYFGPGTRLTVT.

V gene TRBV4-1 combines with J gene TRBJ2-7; TRBD2 matches 11 bases. The germline gives CDR1 MGHRA, CDR2 YSYEKL. The CDR3 covers 16 residues. Trimming at V came to 2 bases and at J to 7 bases, leaving 10 bases not matched to a gene. The CDR3 reads CASSQTTSGSSREQYF. CDR3 DNA sequence: TGCGCCAGCAGCCAAACCACTAGCGGGAGTTCGCGGGAGCAGTACTTC.

The chain is built from TRBV7-3 and TRBJ2-1; 7 bases are a match to TRBD1. V lost 5 bases to trimming and J lost 4 bases; unmatched junction nucleotides: 2. The germline V gene encodes CDR1 SGHTA and CDR2 FQGTGA. There are 13 residues in the CDR3. CDR3 nucleotide sequence: TGTGCCAGCAGCCGGGACAGATACAATGAGCAGTTCTTC. Its translation is CASSRDRYNEQFF.

The rearrangement uses TRBV9 and TRBJ2-2, with D perhaps TRBD1 (6 bases). Trimming took off 5 bases at V and 0 bases at J, with 29 bases between the two ends. Germline V gene sequence: CDR1 SGDLS, CDR2 YYNGEE. The CDR3 consists of 21 residues. The CDR3 sequence: CASSPKTGRLAGTANTGELFF. Written as DNA, the CDR3 is TGTGCCAGCAGTCCTAAGACAGGCAGGCTCGCGGGTACTGCGAACACCGGGGAGCTGTTTTTT.

This CDR3 is CASGPGSTDTQYF. The CDR3 DNA reads as TGTGCTAGTGGCCCGGGGAGCACAGATACGCAGTATTTT. V is TRBV12-5 and J is TRBJ2-3, with a weak D call TRBD2 (5 bases). Germline V gene data show CDR1 as LGHNT and CDR2 as FRNRAP. The CDR3 is 13 amino acids. V was pared by 6 bases and J by 0 bases, with 7 bases between.

This rearrangement joins TRBV10-2 to TRBJ2-5; TRBD2 matches 7 bases. From germline, CDR1 is WSHSY and CDR2 SAAADI. V was clipped by 9 bases and J by 5 bases; unmatched bases: 12. The CDR3 totals 14 residues. CDR3 DNA sequence: TGCGCCAGTGGAGACGGGAGGTTTACGGAGACCCAGTACTTC. Its protein product is CASGDGRFTETQYF.

The chain recombines TRBV18 with TRBJ1-1; 11 bases align to TRBD1. Trimming took 4 bases from V and 3 from J; bases not matched to a gene: 16. The CDR3 spans 19 residues. Germline V gene data show CDR1 as KGHSH and CDR2 as LQKENI. CDR3 protein: CASSQLTGQGARGDTEAFF. In DNA, the CDR3 is TGTGCCAGCTCACAACTTACTGGACAGGGGGCTAGAGGAGACACTGAAGCTTTCTTT.

This chain uses TRBV6-1 with TRBJ2-7; TRBD2 agrees at 7 bases. The V gene's germline CDR1 is MNHNS and CDR2 SASEGT. The CDR3 sequence is 13 residues long. Trimming took 7 bases from V and 2 from J; bases not matched to a gene: 5. The CDR3 spells CASTSAGAYEQYF. CDR3 DNA sequence: TGTGCCAGCACCTCCGCGGGGGCCTACGAGCAGTACTTC.

CDR3: CASSLRGEQYF. The CDR3 DNA sequence: TGTGCCAGCAGCTTACGGGGGGAGCAGTACTTC. This chain connects TRBV5-6 to TRBJ2-7; D may be TRBD2 (6 bases). Germline lookup yields CDR1 SGHDT and CDR2 YYEEEE. Trimming shortened V by 2 bases and J by 7 bases, and 7 bases separated the two germline ends. The CDR3 spans 11 residues.

V usage is TRBV7-2 and J usage is TRBJ1-6, with unresolved D. This CDR3 has 15 residues. The V gene lost 5 bases and the J gene lost 9 bases, with 17 bases spanning the gap. CDR1 is SGHTA and CDR2 is FQGNSA in the germline V gene. The CDR3 bases are TGTGCCAGCAGCCCGCTCAGCAGCGTCGGTTCACCCCTCCACTTT. It encodes CASSPLSSVGSPLHF.

The CDR3 nucleotides are TGTGCCAGCTCCCGGGACAGGCGCACTGAAGCTTTCTTT. It encodes CASSRDRRTEAFF. The gene calls are TRBV6-5 and TRBJ1-1, with 8 bases fitting TRBD1. J was trimmed by 4 bases and V by 8 bases; bases with no gene match: 6. CDR1 and CDR2 (germline): MNHEY, SVGAGI. The CDR3 consists of 13 residues.

The chain joins TRBV9 to TRBJ1-2; D gene uncertain. Germline CDR1 reads SGDLS; CDR2 reads YYNGEE. The V end lost 3 bases, the J end lost 4 bases, and 13 bases lay between the germline ends. The CDR3 covers 14 residues. DNA for the CDR3: TGTGCCAGCAGCGAAACACAAACAGCCTATGGCTACACCTTC. This encodes CASSETQTAYGYTF.

The J gene is TRBJ1-6, the V gene TRBV7-9; perhaps TRBD1 as D (5 bases). Trimming cost V 0 bases and J 4 bases, with 7 bases left between them. Germline-derived CDR1 and CDR2 are SEHNR and FQNEAQ (reference sequence). The CDR3 runs to 15 residues. CDR3 DNA: TGTGCCAGCAGCTTAGCTGAGGGGTATAATTCACCCCTCCACTTT. Its protein is CASSLAEGYNSPLHF. Full variable domain (missing parts from reference TRBV7-9 and TRBJ1-6): DTGVSQNPRHKITKRGQNVTFRCDPISEHNRLYWYRQTLGQGPEFLTYFQNEAQLEKSRLLSDRFSAERPKGSFSTLEIQRTEQGDSAMYLCASSLAEGYNSPLHFGNGTRLTVT.

The genes are TRBV14 and TRBJ2-3; D possibly uses TRBD1 or TRBD2 (5 bases each). CDR3 size: 14 residues. The germline CDR1 and CDR2 sequences are SGHDN and FVKESK. Trimming pared 10 bases from V and 4 bases from J, leaving 18 bases between. CDR3 in amino acids: CATSRDLAPDTQYF. The CDR3 DNA follows: TGTGCCACCTCTCGGGACCTAGCCCCAGATACGCAGTATTTT. The whole variable domain, filled in from reference TRBV14 and TRBJ2-3, reads EAGVTQFPSHSVIEKGQTVTLRCDPISGHDNLYWYRRVMGKEIKFLLHFVKESKQDESGMPNNRFLAERTGGTYSTLKVQPAELEDSGVYFCATSRDLAPDTQYFGPGTRLTVL.

This clone was seen a single time. The chain couples TRBV5-1 to TRBJ2-5; D may match TRBD1 or TRBD2 (5 bases each). The CDR3 totals 17 residues. Trimming cost V 4 bases and J 1 base, with 20 bases left between them. Germline V gives CDR1 SGHRS, CDR2 YFSETQ. CDR3 in amino acids: CASSPWEGARAQETQYF. The CDR3 bases are TGCGCCAGCAGCCCGTGGGAAGGGGCGAGGGCCCAAGAGACCCAGTACTTC.

V is TRBV19 and J is TRBJ2-3; 9 bases align to TRBD2. Germline V gene lookup returns CDR1 LNHDA and CDR2 SQIVND (reference sequence). V dropped 4 bases and J dropped 1; count of bases not matched to a gene: 3. This CDR3 region has 15 residues. The CDR3 nucleotides read TGTGCCAGTAGTACGGGACTAGCAGGCACAGATACGCAGTATTTT. It codes for CASSTGLAGTDTQYF.

V gene TRBV29-1 combines with J gene TRBJ2-7, with TRBD2 identical over 11 bases. Germline CDR1 and CDR2: SQVTM and ANQGSEA. V lost 5 bases, J lost 2 bases, and 2 bases stayed unmatched. The CDR3 spans 13 residues. The CDR3 spells CSVQTSGAYEQYF. The CDR3 DNA reads TGCAGCGTTCAGACTAGCGGGGCCTACGAGCAGTACTTC.

The gene calls are TRBV5-4 and TRBJ1-2, with D possibly TRBD1 on 5 matching bases. CDR3 size: 16 residues. V gave up 4 bases and J gave up 2 bases, with 18 bases separating them. Germline V gene lookup returns CDR1 SGHNT and CDR2 YYREEE (reference sequence). CDR3 nucleotides: TGTGCCAGCAGCGGCCCTGGGGGGGACGTCAACTATGGCTACACCTTC. Translation gives CASSGPGGDVNYGYTF. The full variable domain, rest sourced from reference TRBV5-4 and TRBJ1-2, is ETGVTQSPTHLIKTRGQQVTLRCSSQSGHNTVSWYQQALGQGPQFIFQYYREEENGRGNFPPRFSGLQFPNYSSELNVNALELDDSALYLCASSGPGGDVNYGYTFGSGTRLTVV.

The chain links TRBV19 to TRBJ2-1, with D maybe TRBD1 (6 bases). The V gene lost 5 bases and the J gene lost 8 bases, with 19 bases spanning the gap. The CDR3 runs to 15 residues. CDR1 is LNHDA, CDR2 SQIVND, per germline (reference sequence). The CDR3, as DNA: TGTGCCAGTAGTGGGACACTGCTAACGCGCGATGAGCAGTTCTTC. Encoded protein: CASSGTLLTRDEQFF.

This clone was recorded only once. The chain carries TRBV10-3 and TRBJ2-5, with a weak D call TRBD1 (5 bases). The CDR3 is 14 residues long. The V and J ends lost 2 bases and 2 bases respectively, with 9 bases between them. Per the germline V gene, CDR1 is ENHRY and CDR2 is SYGVKD. The CDR3 DNA follows: TGTGCCATCAGTGAGAGGGGTGCTCAAGAGACCCAGTACTTC. Translating gives CAISERGAQETQYF.

CDR3 in DNA: TGTGCCAGCAGCTTAGGACGGAATATGGAGACCCAGTACTTC. Amino acids: CASSLGRNMETQYF. V is TRBV7-9 and J is TRBJ2-5, with no clear D. Germline CDR1 SEHNR, CDR2 FQNEAQ (reference sequence). Trimming took off 1 base at V and 5 bases at J, with 11 bases between the two ends. The CDR3 is made up of 14 amino acids.

This chain links TRBV30 with TRBJ1-2; no definite D call. Trimming left V 2 bases short and J 8 bases short, with 15 bases between. This CDR3 comprises 13 residues. Germline V gene lookup returns CDR1 GTSNPN and CDR2 SVGIG (reference sequence). CDR3 sequence: CAWSRDGPRGYTF. DNA for the CDR3: TGTGCCTGGAGTCGCGACGGCCCACGGGGCTACACCTTC. The variable domain in full, completed from reference TRBV30 and TRBJ1-2, reads SQTIHQWPATLVQPVGSPLSLECTVEGTSNPNLYWYRQAAGRGLQLLFYSVGIGQISSEVPQNLSASRPQDRQFILSSKKLLLSDSGFYLCAWSRDGPRGYTFGSGTRLTVV.

The chain has TRBV7-9 and TRBJ2-7; D tentatively fits TRBD1 or TRBD2 (6 bases each). This CDR3 region has 14 residues. Germline V gene data show CDR1 as SEHNR and CDR2 as FQNEAQ (reference sequence). V dropped 7 bases and J dropped 3 bases, with 16 bases sitting between them. DNA of the CDR3: TGTGCCAGCACCAGGGGAGGCCACTTCTACGAGCAGTACTTC. Amino acid sequence: CASTRGGHFYEQYF.